A selection of T cell receptor beta chains follows, all from one sample in a study of T-cell reconstitution after alpha-beta-depleted transplantation in children. TCRdb re-called the PCR reads with MiXCR, one entry per CDR3 protein. Here the sample spans about 140,000 distinct CDR3 sequences, roughly 8.8% being singletons. The material was PBMCs, mostly from graft donor cells, obtained 180 days after TCRalphabeta/CD19-depleted stem cell transplant. These TCRs come from a female patient aged 2-9 years who had a stem cell transplant for congenital amegakaryocytic thrombocytopenia, so the T cells may come from the graft donor. Both conserved end residues are part of each CDR3. Each record gives: D gene, CDR3 length, clone size, J gene, V gene, CDR3 DNA, CDR3 protein. A D gene is named only where the DNA matches it firmly. The listing skips clone size in some rows; elsewhere it reads once, few, many or a size class.

d_call: TRBD1
cdr3_length: 15
clone_size: many
j_call: TRBJ1-2
v_call: TRBV18
cdr3_nt: TGTGCCAGCTCACCCGACAGGGGAGCCGACTATGGCTACACCTTC
cdr3_aa: CASSPDRGADYGYTF

d_call: TRBD2
cdr3_length: 21
clone_size: NA
j_call: TRBJ2-1
v_call: TRBV7-1
cdr3_nt: TGTGCCAGCAGCTCAGATGAACTAGCGGGAGAGGGACGATGGGTCTACAATGAGCAGTTCTTC
cdr3_aa: CASSSDELAGEGRWVYNEQFF

d_call: NA
cdr3_length: 14
clone_size: many
j_call: TRBJ2-7
v_call: TRBV28
cdr3_nt: TGTGCCAGCAGTTTCCTGATAAAGTCCTACGAGCAGTACTTC
cdr3_aa: CASSFLIKSYEQYF

d_call: NA
cdr3_length: 16
clone_size: few
j_call: TRBJ2-3
v_call: TRBV20-1
cdr3_nt: TGCAGTGCTAGAGATGAGGCTAGCACTCTCACAGATACGCAGTATTTT
cdr3_aa: CSARDEASTLTDTQYF

d_call: NA
cdr3_length: 12
clone_size: many
j_call: TRBJ2-3
v_call: TRBV12-3/TRBV12-4
cdr3_nt: TGTGCCAGCAACCTCAACTCTGATGCGCAGTATTTT
cdr3_aa: CASNLNSDAQYF

d_call: TRBD1
cdr3_length: 19
clone_size: many
j_call: TRBJ2-6
v_call: TRBV25-1
cdr3_nt: TGTGCCAGCAGTGATACAACTGGGACAGGGGGCGCTGGGGCCAACGTCCTGACTTTC
cdr3_aa: CASSDTTGTGGAGANVLTF

d_call: TRBD1
cdr3_length: 19
clone_size: NA
j_call: TRBJ2-2
v_call: TRBV28
cdr3_nt: TGTGCCAGCAGTTTTCAGCCCACGTCAAGACAGGGGGTTACCGGGGAGCTGTTTTTT
cdr3_aa: CASSFQPTSRQGVTGELFF

d_call: TRBD2
cdr3_length: 14
clone_size: NA
j_call: TRBJ2-3
v_call: TRBV12-3/TRBV12-4
cdr3_nt: TGTGCCAGCAGGACTAGCGGGGGGACCGATACGCAGTATTTT
cdr3_aa: CASRTSGGTDTQYF

d_call: NA
cdr3_length: 12
clone_size: many
j_call: TRBJ1-2
v_call: TRBV29-1
cdr3_nt: TGCAGCGTTGAGCGGGGAGACTATGGCTACACCTTC
cdr3_aa: CSVERGDYGYTF

d_call: TRBD2
cdr3_length: 15
clone_size: few
j_call: TRBJ2-1
v_call: TRBV6-5
cdr3_nt: TGTGCCAGCAGTTACCTGGCGGGAGGGGTAAATGAGCAGTTCTTC
cdr3_aa: CASSYLAGGVNEQFF

d_call: NA
cdr3_length: 14
clone_size: many
j_call: TRBJ1-2
v_call: TRBV4-2
cdr3_nt: TGTGCCAGCAGCCAAGGGACAGTCGGCTATGGCTACACCTTC
cdr3_aa: CASSQGTVGYGYTF

d_call: TRBD2
cdr3_length: 14
clone_size: NA
j_call: TRBJ2-5
v_call: TRBV10-2
cdr3_nt: TGCGCCAGCAGTGATAGCGGGGCCCAAGAGACCCAGTACTTC
cdr3_aa: CASSDSGAQETQYF

d_call: NA
cdr3_length: 14
clone_size: many
j_call: TRBJ2-3
v_call: TRBV19
cdr3_nt: TGTGCCAGTAGTATTGGAGTGCACACAGATACGCAGTATTTT
cdr3_aa: CASSIGVHTDTQYF

d_call: NA
cdr3_length: 18
clone_size: NA
j_call: TRBJ1-3
v_call: TRBV4-1
cdr3_nt: TGCGCCAGCAGCCAAGTAATCCGGACAGACTTCTCTGGAAACACCATATATTTT
cdr3_aa: CASSQVIRTDFSGNTIYF

d_call: NA
cdr3_length: 12
clone_size: many
j_call: TRBJ2-7
v_call: TRBV5-1
cdr3_nt: TGCGCCAGCAGCTCTCCCACCTACGAGCAGTACTTC
cdr3_aa: CASSSPTYEQYF

d_call: NA
cdr3_length: 16
clone_size: NA
j_call: TRBJ2-5
v_call: TRBV6-5
cdr3_nt: TGTGCCAGCAGTTACCTCGGGTGGGAACACGAAGAGACCCAGTACTTC
cdr3_aa: CASSYLGWEHEETQYF

d_call: TRBD1
cdr3_length: 15
clone_size: NA
j_call: TRBJ2-7
v_call: TRBV7-2
cdr3_nt: TGTGCCAGCAGCGCCTGGACAGGGCGCACCTACGAGCAGTACTTC
cdr3_aa: CASSAWTGRTYEQYF

d_call: NA
cdr3_length: 13
clone_size: many
j_call: TRBJ2-5
v_call: TRBV28
cdr3_nt: TGTGCCAGCAACGGCGGATGGTCAGAGACCCAGTACTTC
cdr3_aa: CASNGGWSETQYF

d_call: NA
cdr3_length: 18
clone_size: NA
j_call: TRBJ2-3
v_call: TRBV5-6
cdr3_nt: TGTGCCAGCAGCCGAGATTATAGCATATCGACTCAAAAGGATACGCAGTATTTT
cdr3_aa: CASSRDYSISTQKDTQYF

d_call: NA
cdr3_length: 10
clone_size: many
j_call: TRBJ1-4
v_call: TRBV20-1
cdr3_nt: TGCAGTGCTATCGATGAAAAACTGTTTTTT
cdr3_aa: CSAIDEKLFF

d_call: NA
cdr3_length: 13
clone_size: few
j_call: TRBJ1-2
v_call: TRBV5-1
cdr3_nt: TGCGCCAGCAGCTTGGCAGGCCAGCTTGGCTACACCTTC
cdr3_aa: CASSLAGQLGYTF

d_call: TRBD1
cdr3_length: 15
clone_size: NA
j_call: TRBJ2-5
v_call: TRBV28
cdr3_nt: TGTGCCAGCAGTCACCTGGGACAGGGAGAGGAGACCCAGTACTTC
cdr3_aa: CASSHLGQGEETQYF

d_call: TRBD1
cdr3_length: 14
clone_size: few
j_call: TRBJ2-2
v_call: TRBV7-2
cdr3_nt: TGTGCCAGCAGCGAGGGACAGCAAACCGGGGAGCTGTTTTTT
cdr3_aa: CASSEGQQTGELFF

d_call: TRBD2
cdr3_length: 17
clone_size: NA
j_call: TRBJ2-3
v_call: TRBV5-1
cdr3_nt: TGCGCCAGCAGCTTGCTAACTAGCGGGAGGGCATCAGATACGCAGTATTTT
cdr3_aa: CASSLLTSGRASDTQYF

d_call: TRBD1
cdr3_length: 20
clone_size: NA
j_call: TRBJ1-5
v_call: TRBV5-1
cdr3_nt: TGCGCCAGCAGCTTAAGTAAGTGCGGGACAGGGGGCGAAAGCAATCAGCCCCAGCATTTT
cdr3_aa: CASSLSKCGTGGESNQPQHF

d_call: NA
cdr3_length: 13
clone_size: many
j_call: TRBJ1-1
v_call: TRBV5-1
cdr3_nt: TGCGCCAGCTCTTGGGACGTGAACACTGAAGCTTTCTTT
cdr3_aa: CASSWDVNTEAFF

d_call: TRBD2
cdr3_length: 14
clone_size: many
j_call: TRBJ2-2
v_call: TRBV12-3/TRBV12-4
cdr3_nt: TGTGCCAGCAGCGAGGGACTAGCCTTTGGGGAGCTGTTTTTT
cdr3_aa: CASSEGLAFGELFF

d_call: NA
cdr3_length: 15
clone_size: many
j_call: TRBJ2-2
v_call: TRBV18
cdr3_nt: TGTGCCAGCTCGACGGACAATTCGAACACCGGGGAGCTGTTTTTT
cdr3_aa: CASSTDNSNTGELFF

d_call: NA
cdr3_length: 15
clone_size: many
j_call: TRBJ2-7
v_call: TRBV7-2
cdr3_nt: TGTGCCAGCAGCTTAGGAGGGGGTCCTGCCTACGAGCAGTACTTC
cdr3_aa: CASSLGGGPAYEQYF

d_call: TRBD1
cdr3_length: 13
clone_size: many
j_call: TRBJ2-7
v_call: TRBV3-1
cdr3_nt: TGTGCCAGCAGAGGACAGGGGGCCTACGAGCAGTACTTC
cdr3_aa: CASRGQGAYEQYF

d_call: TRBD1
cdr3_length: 17
clone_size: many
j_call: TRBJ2-3
v_call: TRBV10-3
cdr3_nt: TGTGCCATCAGTTCCGTGGAGGGACAGGGAGACCCAGATACGCAGTATTTT
cdr3_aa: CAISSVEGQGDPDTQYF